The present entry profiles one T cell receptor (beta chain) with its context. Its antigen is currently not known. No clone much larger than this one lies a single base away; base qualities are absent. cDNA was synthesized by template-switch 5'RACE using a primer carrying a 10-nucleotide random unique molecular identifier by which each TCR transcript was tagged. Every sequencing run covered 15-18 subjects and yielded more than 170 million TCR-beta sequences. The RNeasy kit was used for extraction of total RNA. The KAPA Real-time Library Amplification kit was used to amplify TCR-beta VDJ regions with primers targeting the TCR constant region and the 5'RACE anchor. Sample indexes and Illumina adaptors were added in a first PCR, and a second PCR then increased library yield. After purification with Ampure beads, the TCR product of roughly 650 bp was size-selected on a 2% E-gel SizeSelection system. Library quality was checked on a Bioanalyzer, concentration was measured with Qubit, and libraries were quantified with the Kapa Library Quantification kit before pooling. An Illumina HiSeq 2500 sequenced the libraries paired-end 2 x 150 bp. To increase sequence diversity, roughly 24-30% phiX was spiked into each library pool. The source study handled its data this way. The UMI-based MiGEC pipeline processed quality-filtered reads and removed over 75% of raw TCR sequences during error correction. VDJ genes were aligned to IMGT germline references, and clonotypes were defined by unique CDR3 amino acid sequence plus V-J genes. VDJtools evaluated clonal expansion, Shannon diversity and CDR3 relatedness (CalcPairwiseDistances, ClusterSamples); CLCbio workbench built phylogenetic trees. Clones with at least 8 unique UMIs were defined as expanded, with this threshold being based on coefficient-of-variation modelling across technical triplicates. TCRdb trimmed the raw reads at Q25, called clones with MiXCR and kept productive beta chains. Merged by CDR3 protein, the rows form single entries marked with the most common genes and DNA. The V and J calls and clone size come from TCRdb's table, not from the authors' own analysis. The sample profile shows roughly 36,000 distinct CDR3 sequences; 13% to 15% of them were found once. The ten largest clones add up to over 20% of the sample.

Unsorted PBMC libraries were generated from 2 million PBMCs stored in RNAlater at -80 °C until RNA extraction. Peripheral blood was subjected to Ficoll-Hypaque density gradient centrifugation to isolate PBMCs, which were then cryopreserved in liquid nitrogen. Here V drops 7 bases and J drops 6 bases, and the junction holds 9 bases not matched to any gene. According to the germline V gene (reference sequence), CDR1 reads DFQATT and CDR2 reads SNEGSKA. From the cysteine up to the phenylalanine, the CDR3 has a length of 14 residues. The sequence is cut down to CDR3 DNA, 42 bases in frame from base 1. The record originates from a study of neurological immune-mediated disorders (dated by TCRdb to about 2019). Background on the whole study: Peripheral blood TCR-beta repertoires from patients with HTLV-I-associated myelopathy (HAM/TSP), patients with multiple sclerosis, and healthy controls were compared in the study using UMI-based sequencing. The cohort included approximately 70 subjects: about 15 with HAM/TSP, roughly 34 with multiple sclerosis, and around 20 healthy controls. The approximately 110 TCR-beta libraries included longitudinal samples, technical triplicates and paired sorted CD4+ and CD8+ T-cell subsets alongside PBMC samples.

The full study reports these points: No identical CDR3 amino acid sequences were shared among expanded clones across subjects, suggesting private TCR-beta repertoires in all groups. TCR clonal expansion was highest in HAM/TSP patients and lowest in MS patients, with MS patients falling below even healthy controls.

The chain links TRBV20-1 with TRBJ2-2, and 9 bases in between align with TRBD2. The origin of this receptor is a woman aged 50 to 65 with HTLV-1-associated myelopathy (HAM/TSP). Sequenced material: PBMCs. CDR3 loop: CSVLAAGGSGELFF. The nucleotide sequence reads TGCAGTGTTTTGGCAGCGGGGGGTTCCGGGGAGCTGTTTTTT.